The 27 T cell receptor beta chains below were found in one sample sequenced in a study of blood T cell repertoires in COVID-19. Assay used: immunoSEQ multiplex PCR; TCRdb lists only in-frame clones, some missing. The sample shows 650,000 to 800,000 clones, approximately 90% of them seen only once. The specimen sequenced was peripheral blood. The receptors were sampled from a woman between 18 and 29 years old with acute or convalescent COVID-19.

This chain connects TRBV7-3 to TRBJ2-2, with 8 bases fitting TRBD1. The germline V gene encodes CDR1 SGHTA and CDR2 FQGTGA. The CDR3 runs 15 residues. V dropped 5 bases and J dropped 6; count of bases not matched to a gene: 8. CDR3 sequence reads: CASSQGQGWAGELFF. The CDR3 nucleotides are TGTGCCAGCAGCCAAGGACAGGGTTGGGCCGGGGAGCTGTTTTTT.

The chain links TRBV5-4 to TRBJ1-1; D perhaps matches TRBD1 (6 bases). The V and J ends lost 3 bases and 3 bases respectively, with 15 bases between them. This CDR3 is 15 amino acids long. The V gene's germline CDR1 is SGHNT and CDR2 YYREEE (reference sequence). The CDR3 sequence: CASSWRGGRDTEAFF. The CDR3 coding sequence is TGTGCCAGCAGCTGGAGGGGGGGTAGGGACACTGAAGCTTTCTTT. Drawing the rest from reference TRBV5-4 and TRBJ1-1, the complete variable domain is ETGVTQSPTHLIKTRGQQVTLRCSSQSGHNTVSWYQQALGQGPQFIFQYYREEENGRGNFPPRFSGLQFPNYSSELNVNALELDDSALYLCASSWRGGRDTEAFFGQGTRLTVV.

The table lists this clone with a count of one. V is TRBV5-1 and J is TRBJ1-6; TRBD1 agrees at 8 bases. The germline gives CDR1 SGHRS, CDR2 YFSETQ. Trimming removed 3 bases from V and 2 bases from J; junction bases left unmatched: 1. CDR3 length equals 15 residues. CDR3 region: CASSSQGAYNSPLHF. The CDR3 DNA reads as TGCGCCAGCAGCTCACAGGGGGCCTATAATTCACCCCTCCACTTT.

The sample holds a few counts of this clone. The rearrangement joins TRBV11-3 to TRBJ1-1; D remains ambiguous. The CDR3 sequence is 13 residues long. V lost 4 bases and J 4 bases, leaving 10 bases between the germline ends. CDR1 and CDR2 (germline): SGHNT, YENEEA. The CDR3 DNA sequence: TGTGCCAGCAGCTCCTATGCAGGCACTGAAGCTTTCTTT. It yields the protein CASSSYAGTEAFF.

The genes are TRBV2 and TRBJ2-3; D unresolved. The V end lost 3 bases, the J end lost 2 bases, and 12 bases lay between the germline ends. The CDR3 has 15 residues. Germline loops: CDR1 SNHLY, CDR2 FYNNEI. CDR3 nucleotide sequence: TGTGCCAGCAGTGAGGAGAATCGGGTCACAGATACGCAGTATTTT. Protein: CASSEENRVTDTQYF.

This rearrangement joins TRBV19 to TRBJ2-7, with 7 bases identical to TRBD2. CDR3 length: 12 amino acids. CDR1 is LNHDA, CDR2 SQIVND, per germline (reference sequence). The DNA for the CDR3 is TGTGTAATAGGGAGGGTCATGGACGAGCAGTACTTC. Its protein product is CVIGRVMDEQYF.

As for this clone: This sample also contains other DNA sequences that code for the same CDR3. This rearrangement joins TRBV11-2 to TRBJ2-7, with a possible D match to TRBD1 (6 bases). The CDR3 consists of 13 residues. The V and J ends lost 5 bases and 1 base respectively, with 9 bases between them. Germline assignment: CDR1 SGHAT and CDR2 FQNNGV. For the CDR3, the DNA is TGTGCCAGCAGCCTGGGGACATCCTACGAGCAGTACTTC. Protein product: CASSLGTSYEQYF.

The rearrangement joins TRBV5-8 to TRBJ2-7; weak D call: TRBD2 (6 bases). Germline lookup yields CDR1 SGHTS and CDR2 YDEGEE. The CDR3 length is 15 residues. V lost 4 bases, J lost 2 bases, and 16 bases lay in between. As DNA, the CDR3 is TGTGCCAGCAGCGCGGGACTCTCCATGACCTACGAGCAGTACTTC. It yields the protein CASSAGLSMTYEQYF.

The CDR3 DNA is TGTGCCAGCAGCAAAGATCAGGGACAGGGGTCCTACAATGAGCAGTTCTTC. Protein sequence: CASSKDQGQGSYNEQFF. The V and J genes are TRBV21-1 and TRBJ2-1; the D call TRBD1 from the table was never checked on the DNA. TRBV21-1 is noted as a pseudogene. The CDR3 covers 17 residues.

This clone has just one count. The V call is TRBV4-1, the J call TRBJ1-2, with D tentatively TRBD1 (6 bases). Germline CDR1 is MGHRA and CDR2 is YSYEKL. The V end was cut by 2 bases, the J end by 4 bases, with 17 bases between. The CDR3 sequence is 16 residues long. DNA for the CDR3: TGCGCCAGCAGCCAACCAGATACAGGGAGAATCTATGGCTACACCTTC. This sequence encodes CASSQPDTGRIYGYTF.

The sample holds one count of this clone. J is TRBJ1-1 and V is TRBV18; no definite D call. Per the germline V gene, CDR1 is KGHSH and CDR2 is LQKENI. V lost 4 bases and J 2 bases, leaving 8 bases between the germline ends. This CDR3 is built from 13 residues. The chain's CDR3 is CASSRGFNTEAFF. The CDR3 DNA reads TGTGCCAGCTCACGAGGGTTTAACACTGAAGCTTTCTTT.

This chain connects TRBV7-2 to TRBJ2-5; 7 bases map to TRBD2. Germline V gene lookup returns CDR1 SGHTA and CDR2 FQGNSA. CDR3 length: 17 amino acids. V shed 3 bases, J shed 4 bases, and the junction held 14 bases outside the gene matches. As DNA, the CDR3 is TGTGCCAGCAGCTTGGAGAAGTTAGTAGCGGGTGGAGAGACCCAGTACTTC. This translates into CASSLEKLVAGGETQYF.

This clone has just one count. J is TRBJ1-1 and V is TRBV7-3; D ambiguous. This CDR3 has 14 residues. Germline CDR1 SGHTA, CDR2 FQGTGA. The V end lost 5 bases, the J end lost 7 bases, and 17 bases lay between the germline ends. The CDR3 is CASSGRHGVGEAFF. The CDR3 coding sequence is TGTGCCAGCAGCGGACGGCACGGGGTCGGTGAAGCTTTCTTT.

The rearrangement uses TRBV7-2 and TRBJ2-5; D might be TRBD1 (6 bases). Germline V gene sequence: CDR1 SGHTA, CDR2 FQGNSA. The V gene lost 7 bases and the J gene lost 5 bases, with 20 bases spanning the gap. CDR3 length equals 15 residues. The CDR3 nucleotides read TGTGCCAGCACCTGGGGGCGTTACAAGTCGGAGACCCAGTACTTC. Translating gives CASTWGRYKSETQYF.

The rearrangement joins TRBV6-5 to TRBJ2-2; D gene ambiguous. The CDR3 is 15 amino acids. V was pared by 8 bases and J by 0 bases, with 13 bases between. CDR1 and CDR2 from the germline V gene are MNHEY and SVGAGI. In DNA form, the CDR3 reads TGTGCCAGCTCCCCCGCCACAGCGAACACCGGGGAGCTGTTTTTT. It specifies CASSPATANTGELFF.

The chain uses TRBV6-6 and TRBJ1-5, with a weak D call TRBD1 (5 bases). This CDR3 spans 15 amino acids. Trimming took off 7 bases at V and 0 bases at J, with 13 bases between the two ends. Germline loops: CDR1 MNHNY, CDR2 SVGAGI (reference sequence). The CDR3: CASTPSGISNQPQHF. In DNA, the CDR3 is TGTGCCAGCACTCCGTCAGGGATTAGCAATCAGCCCCAGCATTTT.

J is TRBJ1-3 and V is TRBV5-1; D gene uncertain. V was pared by 4 bases and J by 5 bases, with 7 bases between. This CDR3 contains 12 residues. Germline V gene data show CDR1 as SGHRS and CDR2 as YFSETQ. The CDR3 DNA sequence: TGCGCCAGCAGCGGCCCCAGAAACACCATATATTTT. Translation gives CASSGPRNTIYF.

This chain connects TRBV19 to TRBJ1-2; D may be TRBD1 (5 bases). CDR1 and CDR2 from the germline V gene are LNHDA and SQIVND (reference sequence). This CDR3 is 16 amino acids long. V lost 3 bases and J lost 8, with 22 bases in between. CDR3 sequence (DNA): TGTGCCAGTAGTATTCAGTTGGGCGGGGCAGGGCGCGGCTACACCTTC. Translating it yields CASSIQLGGAGRGYTF.

As for this clone: The identical CDR3 is also encoded by other nucleotide sequences in the sample. CDR3 protein: CASSFRGGEKLFF. CDR3 DNA: TGTGCCAGCAGTTTCAGGGGTGGTGAAAAACTGTTTTTT. The chain couples TRBV12-3 or TRBV12-4 to TRBJ1-4; tentatively, D is TRBD1 (6 bases). The germline V and J ends were trimmed by 3 bases and 7 bases, with 9 bases remaining between them. The CDR3 spans 13 residues.

The rearrangement joins TRBV5-4 to TRBJ2-7; D uncertain. The CDR3 has 16 amino acids. The germline V gene encodes CDR1 SGHNT and CDR2 YYREEE (reference sequence). V lost 3 bases and J 4 bases, leaving 20 bases between the germline ends. The CDR3 bases are TGTGCCAGCAGCTCTGGGCCAAACCCAAGACGGTACGAGCAGTACTTC. Protein: CASSSGPNPRRYEQYF.

The chain carries TRBV29-1 and TRBJ2-4, with 7 bases fitting TRBD1. The junction had 3 bases not matched to a gene; V was cut back by 4 bases and J by 3 bases. The CDR3 sequence is 13 residues long. Germline V gives CDR1 SQVTM, CDR2 ANQGSEA. The CDR3 here is CSVVGGVKNIQYF. The CDR3 nucleotides read TGCAGCGTTGTAGGGGGCGTCAAAAACATTCAGTACTTC.

The CDR3 region has the DNA TGTGCCACCGCGACAGGGGGCGTGCTTCTTGGCTACACCTTC. It specifies CATATGGVLLGYTF. The chain links TRBV19 to TRBJ1-2; 10 positions match TRBD1. Germline V gene sequence: CDR1 LNHDA, CDR2 SQIVND (reference sequence). The CDR3 runs 14 residues. The V and J ends lost 10 bases and 7 bases, in that order; junction bases with no gene match: 12.

This clone came up once. V gene TRBV19 combines with J gene TRBJ1-3; 9 positions agree with TRBD1. Trimming removed 5 bases from V and 5 bases from J; junction bases left unmatched: 4. The CDR3 contains 14 residues. CDR1 and CDR2 (germline): LNHDA, SQIVND (reference sequence). The CDR3 sequence is CASSPQGARNTIYF. In nucleotides, the CDR3 is TGTGCCAGTAGTCCACAGGGGGCGCGAAACACCATATATTTT.

V is TRBV5-5 and J is TRBJ2-4, with TRBD1 matching over 9 bases. With 3 bases clipped from V and 8 bases from J, the junction kept 6 bases outside the gene matches. The CDR3 loop spans 14 amino acids. Germline assignment: CDR1 SGHKS and CDR2 YYEKEE (reference sequence). DNA for the CDR3: TGTGCCAGCAGCTCGACCGGGACAGGGTACATTCAGTACTTC. This codes for CASSSTGTGYIQYF.

The rearrangement uses TRBV4-3 and TRBJ2-1; no clear D gene. The V end lost 2 bases, the J end lost 4 bases, and 6 bases lay between the germline ends. The V gene's germline CDR1 is LGHNA and CDR2 YSLEER. The CDR3 contains 13 residues. CDR3: CASSQTGYNEQFF. The CDR3 nucleotides read TGCGCCAGCAGCCAAACCGGGTACAATGAGCAGTTCTTC.

This chain uses TRBV5-1 with TRBJ2-3; a weak D match, TRBD1 (6 bases). V shed 3 bases and J shed 6 bases, with 17 bases lying between them. The CDR3 runs 15 residues. Germline lookup yields CDR1 SGHRS and CDR2 YFSETQ. The CDR3 sequence: CASSSGTLEVDTQYF. CDR3 sequence (DNA): TGCGCCAGCAGCTCTGGGACACTCGAAGTGGATACGCAGTATTTT.

The CDR3 here is CASSSTGSSYEQYF. The CDR3 nucleotides read TGTGCCAGCAGTTCGACAGGGAGCTCCTACGAGCAGTACTTC. The gene calls are TRBV6-2 or TRBV6-3 and TRBJ2-7, with TRBD1 matching 7 bases. From germline, CDR1 is MNHEY and CDR2 SVGEGT. The CDR3 is 14 amino acids. J gave up 0 bases and V 4 bases, and 3 bases lay outside the gene matches.